The rows below give T cell receptor beta chains drawn from one sample of a study of shared clonotypes between healthy human individuals. This table comes from immunoSEQ multiplex PCR, and its TCRdb copy is limited to in-frame clones, with some not included. The top ten clones hold 13% of a sample with roughly 500,000 clones, roughly 80% of them seen once. Source material: PBMCs. All receptors derive from a middle-aged woman in good health. Some clones in this sample may be carry-over from other donors' samples. The conserved cysteine and the conserved F or W are not part of the CDR3 here.

v_call,cdr3_aa
TRBV7-9,ASSHSAFSGNTIY
TRBV20-1,SASPGSEAF
TRBV7-8,ASSPSSGGYEQY
TRBV5-6,ASSSERLAKNIQY
TRBV2,ASLRLMNTEAF
TRBV4-1,ASRSGLNAGELF
TRBV4-3,ASSQTRGQQLAGIYEQY
TRBV5-1,ASSVSSNQPQH
TRBV29-1,SVAAGGGGTEAF
TRBV19,ASRTQGDTEAF
TRBV28,ASSGTSGDSNKETQY
TRBV29-1,SVTEQGSNQPQH
TRBV5-6,ASSWTSGIQETQY
TRBV28,ASSFTGWGNQPQH
TRBV7-3,ASSLDGVNTEAF
TRBV18,ASSPSEGVYGYT
TRBV10-3,AISRTSGSYSGANVLT
TRBV30,AWRPTRPESSYEQY
TRBV11-2,ASSLNRVNTEAF
TRBV7-2,ASSLAPGNYEQY
TRBV28,ASSFRWGRSSGANVLT
TRBV28,ASSSQAGGRSYEQY
TRBV6-4,ASSLQPTGELF
TRBV18,ASSPRQVRQDTEAF
TRBV5-1,ASSDSQGLTSYEQY
TRBV10-2,ASCERTGNTEAF
TRBV5-4,ASRPGALLETQY
TRBV14,ASSPRTGGDSPLH
TRBV4-1,ASSQDRGQEYQPQH
TRBV7-2,ASSLERGTSGKTDTQY
TRBV28,ASSGRTSGISYNEQF
TRBV5-1,ASSLAAGGPVEQF
TRBV5-1,ASRQGLAGGIRYNEQF
TRBV7-8,ASSLPRFGSSTPLTNEQF
TRBV6-5,ASRLGTSVSGELF
TRBV15,ATSRSEQY
TRBV18,ASSPPVAGAGDTQY